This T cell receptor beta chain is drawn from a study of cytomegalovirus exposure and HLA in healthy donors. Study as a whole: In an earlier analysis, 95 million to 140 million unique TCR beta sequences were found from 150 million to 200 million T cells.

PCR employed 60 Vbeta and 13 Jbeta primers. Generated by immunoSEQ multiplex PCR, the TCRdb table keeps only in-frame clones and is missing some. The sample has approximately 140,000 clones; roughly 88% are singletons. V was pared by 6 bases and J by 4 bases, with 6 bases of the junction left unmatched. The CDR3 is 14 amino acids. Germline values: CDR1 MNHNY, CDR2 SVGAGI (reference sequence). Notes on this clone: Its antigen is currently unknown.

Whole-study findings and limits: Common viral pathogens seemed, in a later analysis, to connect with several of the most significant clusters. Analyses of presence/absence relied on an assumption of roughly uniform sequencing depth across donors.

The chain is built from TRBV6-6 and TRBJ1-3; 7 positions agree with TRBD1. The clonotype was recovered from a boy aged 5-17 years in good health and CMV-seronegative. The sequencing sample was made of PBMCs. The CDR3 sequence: CASRTGWRGNTIYF. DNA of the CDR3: TGTGCCAGCAGGACAGGGTGGAGAGGAAACACCATATATTTT.